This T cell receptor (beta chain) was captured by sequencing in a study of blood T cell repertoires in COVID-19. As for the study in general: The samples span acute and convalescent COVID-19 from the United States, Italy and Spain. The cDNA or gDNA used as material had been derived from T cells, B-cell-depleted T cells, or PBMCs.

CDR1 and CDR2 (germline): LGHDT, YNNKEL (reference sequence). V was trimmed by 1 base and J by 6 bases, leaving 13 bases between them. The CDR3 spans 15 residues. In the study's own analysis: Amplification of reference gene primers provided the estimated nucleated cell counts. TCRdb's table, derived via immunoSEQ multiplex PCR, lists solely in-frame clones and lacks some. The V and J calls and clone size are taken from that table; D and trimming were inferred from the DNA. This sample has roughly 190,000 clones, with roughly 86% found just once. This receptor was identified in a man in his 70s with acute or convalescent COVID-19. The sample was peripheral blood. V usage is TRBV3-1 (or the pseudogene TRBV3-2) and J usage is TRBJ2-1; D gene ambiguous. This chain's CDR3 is CASSQVWLGGNEQFF. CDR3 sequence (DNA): TGTGCCAGCAGCCAAGTCTGGCTAGGCGGCAATGAGCAGTTCTTC.